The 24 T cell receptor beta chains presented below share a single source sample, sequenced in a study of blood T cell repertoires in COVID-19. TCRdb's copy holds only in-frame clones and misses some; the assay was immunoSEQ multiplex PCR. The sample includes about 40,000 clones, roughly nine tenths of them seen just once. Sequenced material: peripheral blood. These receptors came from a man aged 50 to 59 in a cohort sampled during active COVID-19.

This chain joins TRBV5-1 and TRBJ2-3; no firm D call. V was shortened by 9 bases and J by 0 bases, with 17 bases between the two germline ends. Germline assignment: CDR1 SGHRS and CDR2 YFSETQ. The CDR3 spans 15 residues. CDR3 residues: CATAKRVPSTDTQYF. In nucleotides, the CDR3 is TGCGCCACCGCAAAACGAGTCCCTAGCACAGATACGCAGTATTTT.

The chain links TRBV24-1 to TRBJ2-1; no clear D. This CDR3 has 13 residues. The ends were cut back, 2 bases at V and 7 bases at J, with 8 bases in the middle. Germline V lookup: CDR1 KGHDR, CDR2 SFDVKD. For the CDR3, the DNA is TGTGCCACCAGTGATTCACTAACGAATGAGCAGTTCTTC. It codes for CATSDSLTNEQFF.

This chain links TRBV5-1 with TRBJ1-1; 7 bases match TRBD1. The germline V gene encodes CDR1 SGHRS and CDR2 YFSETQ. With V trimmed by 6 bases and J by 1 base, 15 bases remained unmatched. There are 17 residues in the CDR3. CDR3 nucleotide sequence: TGCGCCAGCATCCCGGGACAGAGAGTATCCAAGAACACTGAAGCTTTCTTT. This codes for CASIPGQRVSKNTEAFF.

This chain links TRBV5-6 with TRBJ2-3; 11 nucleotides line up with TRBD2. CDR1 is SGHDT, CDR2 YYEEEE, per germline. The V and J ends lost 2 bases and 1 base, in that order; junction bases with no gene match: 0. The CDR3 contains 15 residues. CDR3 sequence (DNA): TGTGCCAGCAGCTTACTAGCGGGAGGCACAGATACGCAGTATTTT. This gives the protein CASSLLAGGTDTQYF.

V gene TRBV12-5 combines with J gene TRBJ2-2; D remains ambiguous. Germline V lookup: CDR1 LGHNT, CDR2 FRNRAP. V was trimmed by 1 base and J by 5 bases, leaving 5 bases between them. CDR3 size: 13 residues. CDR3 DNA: TGTGCTAGTGGTTTGGCTTATACCGGGGAGCTGTTTTTT. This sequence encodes CASGLAYTGELFF.

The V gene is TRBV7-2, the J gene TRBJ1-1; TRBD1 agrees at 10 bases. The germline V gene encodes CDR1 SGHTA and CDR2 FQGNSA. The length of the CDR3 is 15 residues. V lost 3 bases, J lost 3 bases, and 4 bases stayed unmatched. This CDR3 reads CASSFRTGGDTEAFF. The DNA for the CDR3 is TGTGCCAGCAGCTTCCGGACAGGGGGGGACACTGAAGCTTTCTTT.

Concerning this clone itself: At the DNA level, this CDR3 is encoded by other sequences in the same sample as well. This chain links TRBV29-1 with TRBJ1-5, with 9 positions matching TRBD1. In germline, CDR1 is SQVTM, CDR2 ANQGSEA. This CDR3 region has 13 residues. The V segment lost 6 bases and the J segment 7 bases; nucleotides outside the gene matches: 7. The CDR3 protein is CSVKQGAGQPQHF. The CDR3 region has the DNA TGCAGCGTAAAACAGGGGGCAGGGCAGCCCCAGCATTTT.

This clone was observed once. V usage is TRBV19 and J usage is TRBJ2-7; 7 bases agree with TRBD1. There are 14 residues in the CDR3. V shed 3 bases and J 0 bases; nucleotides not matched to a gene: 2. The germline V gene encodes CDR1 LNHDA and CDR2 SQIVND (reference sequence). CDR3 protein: CASSMGQSSYEQYV. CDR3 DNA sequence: TGTGCCAGTAGTATGGGACAGAGCTCCTACGAGCAGTACGTC.

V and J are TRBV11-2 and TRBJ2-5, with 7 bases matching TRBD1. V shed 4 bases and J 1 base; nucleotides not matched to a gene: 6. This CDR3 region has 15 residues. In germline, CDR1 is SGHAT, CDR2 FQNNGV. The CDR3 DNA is TGTGCCAGCAGCTCCTTCGACAGGGTCCAAGAGACCCAGTACTTC. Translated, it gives CASSSFDRVQETQYF.

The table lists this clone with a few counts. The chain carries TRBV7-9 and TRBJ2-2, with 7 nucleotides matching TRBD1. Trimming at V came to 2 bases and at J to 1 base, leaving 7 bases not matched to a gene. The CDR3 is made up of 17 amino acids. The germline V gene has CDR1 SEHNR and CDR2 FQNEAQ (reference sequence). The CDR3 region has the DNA TGTGCCAGCAGCTTACCTCTCAACAGGGGGAACACCGGGGAGCTGTTTTTT. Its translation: CASSLPLNRGNTGELFF.

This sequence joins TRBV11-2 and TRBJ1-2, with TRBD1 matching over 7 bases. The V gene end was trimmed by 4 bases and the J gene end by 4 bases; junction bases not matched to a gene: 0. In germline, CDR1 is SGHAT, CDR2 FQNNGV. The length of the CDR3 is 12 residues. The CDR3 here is CASSSGGYGYTF. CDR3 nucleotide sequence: TGTGCCAGCAGCTCAGGGGGCTATGGCTACACCTTC.

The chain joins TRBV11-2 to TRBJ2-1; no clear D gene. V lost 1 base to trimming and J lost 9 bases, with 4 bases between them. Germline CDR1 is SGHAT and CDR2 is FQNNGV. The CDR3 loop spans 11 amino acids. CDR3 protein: CASSLVLEQFF. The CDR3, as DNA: TGTGCCAGCAGCTTAGTACTTGAGCAGTTCTTC.

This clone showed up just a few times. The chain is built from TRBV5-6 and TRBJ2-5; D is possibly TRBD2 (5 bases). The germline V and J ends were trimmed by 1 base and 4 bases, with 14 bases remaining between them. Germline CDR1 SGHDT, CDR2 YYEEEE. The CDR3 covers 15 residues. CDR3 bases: TGTGCCAGCAGCTTGCTTGAGAGGGCCGGAGAGACCCAGTACTTC. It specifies CASSLLERAGETQYF.

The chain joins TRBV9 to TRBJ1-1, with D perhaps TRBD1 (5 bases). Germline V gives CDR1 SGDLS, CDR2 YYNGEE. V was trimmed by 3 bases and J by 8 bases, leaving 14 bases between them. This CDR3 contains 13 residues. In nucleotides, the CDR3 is TGTGCCAGCAGCGAGGGAGGGGATACGGAAGCTTTCTTT. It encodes CASSEGGDTEAFF.

The CDR3 bases are TGTGCCAGCTCCATCGGACAGATAGGGTACGAGCAGTACGTC. Its translation: CASSIGQIGYEQYV. The rearrangement uses TRBV18 and TRBJ2-7; weak D call: TRBD1 (6 bases). The CDR3 is made up of 14 amino acids. The germline gives CDR1 KGHSH, CDR2 LQKENI. The V gene lost 6 bases and the J gene lost 4 bases, with 16 bases spanning the gap.

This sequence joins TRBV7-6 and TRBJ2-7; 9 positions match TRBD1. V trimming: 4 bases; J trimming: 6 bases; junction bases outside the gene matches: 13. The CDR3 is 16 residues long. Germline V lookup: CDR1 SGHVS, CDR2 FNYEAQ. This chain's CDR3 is CASSSKLQGAASEQYF. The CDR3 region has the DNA TGTGCCAGCAGCTCCAAATTACAGGGGGCGGCGAGCGAGCAGTACTTC.

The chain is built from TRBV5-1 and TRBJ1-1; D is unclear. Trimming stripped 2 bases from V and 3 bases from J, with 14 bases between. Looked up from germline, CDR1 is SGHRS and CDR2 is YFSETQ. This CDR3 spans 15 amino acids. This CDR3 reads CASSFSAEGYTEAFF. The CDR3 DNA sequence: TGCGCCAGCAGCTTTTCCGCCGAGGGTTACACTGAAGCTTTCTTT.

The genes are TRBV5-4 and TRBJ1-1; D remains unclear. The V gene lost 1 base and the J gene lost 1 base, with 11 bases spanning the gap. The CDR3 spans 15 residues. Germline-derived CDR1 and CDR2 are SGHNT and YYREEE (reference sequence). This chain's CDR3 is CASSLYQPGNTEAFF. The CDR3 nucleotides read TGTGCCAGCAGCTTGTATCAACCGGGGAACACTGAAGCTTTCTTT. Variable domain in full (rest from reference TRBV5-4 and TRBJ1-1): ETGVTQSPTHLIKTRGQQVTLRCSSQSGHNTVSWYQQALGQGPQFIFQYYREEENGRGNFPPRFSGLQFPNYSSELNVNALELDDSALYLCASSLYQPGNTEAFFGQGTRLTVV.

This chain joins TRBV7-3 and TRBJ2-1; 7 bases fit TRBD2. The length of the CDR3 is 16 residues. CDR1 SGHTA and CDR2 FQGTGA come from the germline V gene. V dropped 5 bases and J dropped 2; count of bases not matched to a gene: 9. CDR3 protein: CASSEHTSATYNEQFF. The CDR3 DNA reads TGTGCCAGCAGCGAACACACTAGCGCCACCTACAATGAGCAGTTCTTC.

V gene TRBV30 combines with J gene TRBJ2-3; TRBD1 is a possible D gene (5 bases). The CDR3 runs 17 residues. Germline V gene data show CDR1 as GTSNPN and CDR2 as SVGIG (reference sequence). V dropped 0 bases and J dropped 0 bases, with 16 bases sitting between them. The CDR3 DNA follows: TGTGCCTGGAGTGTACTCCTACAGGAGCCAAGCACAGATACGCAGTATTTT. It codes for CAWSVLLQEPSTDTQYF.

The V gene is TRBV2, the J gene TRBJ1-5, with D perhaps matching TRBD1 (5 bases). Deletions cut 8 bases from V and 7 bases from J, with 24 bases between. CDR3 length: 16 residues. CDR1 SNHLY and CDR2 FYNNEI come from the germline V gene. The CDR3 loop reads CASANLYGGVGQPQHF. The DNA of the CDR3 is TGTGCCAGCGCGAACCTTTATGGGGGGGTAGGGCAGCCCCAGCATTTT. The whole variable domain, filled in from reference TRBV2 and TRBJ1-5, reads EPEVTQTPSHQVTQMGQEVILRCVPISNHLYFYWYRQILGQKVEFLVSFYNNEISEKSEIFDDQFSVERPDGSNFTLKIRSTKLEDSAMYFCASANLYGGVGQPQHFGDGTRLSIL.

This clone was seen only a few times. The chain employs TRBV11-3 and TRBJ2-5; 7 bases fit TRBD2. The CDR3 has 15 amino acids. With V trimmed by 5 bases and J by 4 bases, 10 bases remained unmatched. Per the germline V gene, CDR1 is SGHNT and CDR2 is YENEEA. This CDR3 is CASSPRTSFRETQYF. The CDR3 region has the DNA TGTGCCAGCAGCCCCCGGACTAGTTTTAGAGAGACCCAGTACTTC.

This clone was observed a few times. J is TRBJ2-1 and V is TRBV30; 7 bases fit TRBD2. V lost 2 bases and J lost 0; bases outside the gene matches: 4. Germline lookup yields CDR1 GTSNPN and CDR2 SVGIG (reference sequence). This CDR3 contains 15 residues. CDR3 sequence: CAWSRLAVSYNEQFF. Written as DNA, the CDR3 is TGTGCCTGGAGTAGGCTAGCGGTCTCCTACAATGAGCAGTTCTTC.

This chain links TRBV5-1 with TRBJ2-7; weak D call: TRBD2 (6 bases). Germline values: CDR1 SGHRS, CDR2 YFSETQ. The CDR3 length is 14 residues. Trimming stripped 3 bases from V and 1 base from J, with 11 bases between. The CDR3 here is CASSSPGLSYEQYF. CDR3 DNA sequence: TGCGCCAGCAGCTCCCCGGGACTTTCCTACGAGCAGTACTTC.